This TCR beta chain was sequenced during a study of PD-L1 blockade in urothelial cancer. Study at large: About 90% of the 29 patients were men who had bladder-origin urothelial cancer. T cell content in blood samples showed a median of around 140,000.

Each patient presented with locally advanced or metastatic urothelial carcinoma. J was trimmed by 3 bases and V by 6 bases; bases with no gene match: 4. This CDR3 is 13 amino acids long. Germline CDR1 is MNHEY and CDR2 is SMNVEV (reference sequence). This clone showed up just once. Assay: immunoSEQ multiplex PCR; the TCRdb copy retains only in-frame clones and omits some. This table holds about 110,000 clones, around 82% found once. The chain couples TRBV27 to TRBJ2-5; 7 bases match TRBD2. Sample: PBMCs, taken around atezolizumab (anti-PD-L1) treatment. The TCR was taken from a man aged 50-60 years with urothelial cancer. DNA of the CDR3: TGTGCCAGCAGGGCCGCGGGAGAAGAGACCCAGTACTTC. It codes for CASRAAGEETQYF.